The entry below gives a single TCR beta chain sequence along with its context. These data originate in a study of neoadjuvant anti-PD-1 for oral cavity cancer. Time point indicated: after neoadjuvant nivolumab, at surgical resection. Profiling relied on immunoSEQ multiplex PCR, and the TCRdb table lists in-frame clones only, not all of them. The data show fewer than 15,000 clones, around 66% seen once. This TCR came from a person aged 35-79 years with oral cavity squamous cell carcinoma. This specimen consisted of PBMCs, obtained after nivolumab (anti-PD-1) treatment.

This CDR3 reads CAWSGGENTEAFF. Here the CDR3 DNA reads TGTGCCTGGAGTGGCGGGGAAAACACTGAAGCTTTCTTT. The V and J genes are TRBV30 and TRBJ1-1, with D hard to call. The CDR3 totals 13 residues. V shed 1 base and J shed 2 bases, with 8 bases lying between them. Germline CDR1 and CDR2: GTSNPN and SVGIG (reference sequence).